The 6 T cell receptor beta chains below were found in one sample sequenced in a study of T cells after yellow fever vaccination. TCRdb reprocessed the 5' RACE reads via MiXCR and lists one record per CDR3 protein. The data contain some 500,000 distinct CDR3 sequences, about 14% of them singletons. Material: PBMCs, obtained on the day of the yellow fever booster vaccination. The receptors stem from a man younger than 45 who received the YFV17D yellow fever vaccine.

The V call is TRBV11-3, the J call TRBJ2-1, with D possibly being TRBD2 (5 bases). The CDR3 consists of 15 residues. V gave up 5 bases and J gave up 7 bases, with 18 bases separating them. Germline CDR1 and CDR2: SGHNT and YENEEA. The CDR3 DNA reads TGTGCCAGCAGCGTAGGCGGCGGGCTTGCAAATGAGCAGTTCTTC. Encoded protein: CASSVGGGLANEQFF.

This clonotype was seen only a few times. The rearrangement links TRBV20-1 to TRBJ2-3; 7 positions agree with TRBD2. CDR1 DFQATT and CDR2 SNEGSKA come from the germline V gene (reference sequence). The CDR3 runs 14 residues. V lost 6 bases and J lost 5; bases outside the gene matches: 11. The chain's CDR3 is CSARSTSRGDTQYF. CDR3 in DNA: TGCAGTGCCAGGTCGACTAGCCGTGGAGATACGCAGTATTTT.

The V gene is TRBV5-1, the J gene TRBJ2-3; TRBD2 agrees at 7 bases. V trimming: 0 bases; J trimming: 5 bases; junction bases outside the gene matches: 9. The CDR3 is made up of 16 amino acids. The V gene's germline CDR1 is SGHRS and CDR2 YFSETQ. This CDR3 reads CASSLGASGNQDTQYF. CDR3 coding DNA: TGCGCCAGCAGCTTGGGAGCTAGCGGCAATCAAGATACGCAGTATTTT. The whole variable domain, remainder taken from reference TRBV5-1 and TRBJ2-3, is KAGVTQTPRYLIKTRGQQVTLSCSPISGHRSVSWYQQTPGQGLQFLFEYFSETQRNKGNFPGRFSGRQFSNSRSEMNVSTLELGDSALYLCASSLGASGNQDTQYFGPGTRLTVL.

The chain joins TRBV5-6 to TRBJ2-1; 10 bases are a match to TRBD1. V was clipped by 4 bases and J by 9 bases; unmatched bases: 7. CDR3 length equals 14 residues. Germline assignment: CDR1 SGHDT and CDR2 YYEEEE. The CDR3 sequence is CASSPRRTGGEQFF. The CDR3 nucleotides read TGTGCCAGCAGCCCCCGAAGGACAGGGGGTGAGCAGTTCTTC.

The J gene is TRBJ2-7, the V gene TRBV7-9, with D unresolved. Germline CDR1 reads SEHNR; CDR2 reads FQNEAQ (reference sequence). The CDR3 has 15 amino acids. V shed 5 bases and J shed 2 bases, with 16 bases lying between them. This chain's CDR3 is CASSNTESMPYEQYF. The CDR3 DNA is TGTGCCAGCAGCAATACAGAGTCTATGCCCTACGAGCAGTACTTC. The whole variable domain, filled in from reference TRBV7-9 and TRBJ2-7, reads DTGVSQNPRHKITKRGQNVTFRCDPISEHNRLYWYRQTLGQGPEFLTYFQNEAQLEKSRLLSDRFSAERPKGSFSTLEIQRTEQGDSAMYLCASSNTESMPYEQYFGPGTRLTVT.

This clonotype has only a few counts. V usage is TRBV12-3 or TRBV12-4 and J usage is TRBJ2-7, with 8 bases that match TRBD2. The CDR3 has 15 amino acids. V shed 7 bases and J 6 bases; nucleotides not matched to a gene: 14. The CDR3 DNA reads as TGTGCCAGCACCCCCTCTGGCGGCGGGGGGACCGAGCAGTACTTC. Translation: CASTPSGGGGTEQYF.